A selection of T cell receptor beta chains follows, all from one sample in a study of blood T cells in healthy people across ages. TCRdb used MiXCR to reprocess the 5' RACE reads, holding one entry per CDR3 protein. The top ten clones hold under 5% of a sample with about 1.5 million distinct CDR3 sequences, less than 45% of them seen once. Sequencing was carried out using blood. The receptors shown here come from a young woman in good health. The CDR3 runs from the conserved cysteine through the conserved F or W. Fields, in order: J gene, V gene, clone size, D gene, CDR3 protein, CDR3 DNA. The D gene is left open where the match is weak. Some rows mark clone size as missing; the rest say once, few, many or name a class of expanded clone.

>TRBJ2-5|TRBV20-1|few|TRBD2
CSATGAGGEETQYF
TGCAGTGCTACCGGAGCGGGGGGGGAAGAGACCCAGTACTTC
>TRBJ2-3|TRBV9|-|-
CASSVEGGGDLTDTQYF
TGTGCCAGCAGCGTAGAGGGGGGCGGAGACCTCACAGATACGCAGTATTTT
>TRBJ2-7|TRBV12-3/TRBV12-4|-|-
CASSTGPLTLNSYEQYF
TGTGCCAGCAGTACAGGGCCCCTTACCCTAAACTCCTACGAGCAGTACTTC
>TRBJ1-3|TRBV4-1|-|-
CASSQEGSSGNTIYF
TGCGCCAGCAGCCAAGAAGGCAGCTCTGGAAACACCATATATTTT
>TRBJ1-3|TRBV6-6|few|-
CASNGAGNSGNTIYF
TGTGCCAGCAACGGGGCGGGGAACTCTGGAAACACCATATATTTT
>TRBJ2-5|TRBV28|-|-
CASSPSEFWTWVETQYF
TGTGCCAGCAGTCCTAGCGAATTCTGGACATGGGTAGAGACCCAGTACTTC
>TRBJ2-7|TRBV2|-|-
CASSALFGSSYNEQYF
TGTGCCAGCAGTGCCCTTTTCGGTAGCTCCTACAATGAGCAGTACTTC
>TRBJ2-1|TRBV5-1|few|TRBD2
CASSILAGGNYNEQFF
TGCGCCAGCAGTATATTAGCGGGGGGGAATTACAATGAGCAGTTCTTC
>TRBJ1-1|TRBV3-1|-|-
CASSPQHGAATEAFF
TGTGCCAGCAGCCCTCAGCATGGGGCCGCCACTGAAGCTTTCTTT
>TRBJ1-1|TRBV6-2/TRBV6-3|-|-
CASSSQAWGTEAFF
TGTGCCAGCAGTTCTCAAGCTTGGGGCACTGAAGCTTTCTTT
>TRBJ1-2|TRBV12-3/TRBV12-4|few|-
CASSLDHAAYGYTF
TGTGCCAGCAGTTTAGACCACGCTGCTTATGGCTACACCTTC
>TRBJ1-2|TRBV2|-|-
CASIFTGIDYGYTF
TGTGCCAGCATATTTACAGGGATTGACTATGGCTACACCTTC
>TRBJ1-1|TRBV10-3|-|-
CAISDPARRNTEAFF
TGTGCCATCAGTGATCCCGCCAGGCGGAACACTGAAGCTTTCTTT
>TRBJ2-1|TRBV6-2/TRBV6-3|-|TRBD2
CASSPRFKRGDNEQFF
TGTGCCAGCAGCCCTCGATTTAAGCGGGGGGACAATGAGCAGTTCTTC
>TRBJ1-1|TRBV2|-|-
CASSDLRMANTEAFF
TGTGCCAGCAGTGATCTTCGGATGGCGAACACTGAAGCTTTCTTT
>TRBJ2-3|TRBV14|-|TRBD2
CASSQPGLAGGPGVRDTQYF
TGTGCCAGCAGCCAACCTGGACTAGCGGGGGGGCCAGGAGTCCGAGATACGCAGTATTTT
>TRBJ1-2|TRBV20-1|-|TRBD1
CSARQGSIGYTF
TGCAGTGCGAGACAGGGGTCCATCGGCTACACCTTC
>TRBJ1-2|TRBV5-4|-|-
CASSGGRAASYGYTF
TGTGCCAGCAGCGGGGGACGGGCAGCTAGCTATGGCTACACCTTC
>TRBJ2-7|TRBV27|-|-
CASSLVATSEQYF
TGTGCCAGCAGTTTAGTGGCAACATCCGAGCAGTACTTC
>TRBJ1-3|TRBV12-3/TRBV12-4|-|-
CASNLGNTIYF
TGTGCCAGCAACCTGGGAAACACCATATATTTT
>TRBJ2-1|TRBV5-1|-|-
CASSLVPSRGLAYNEQFF
TGCGCCAGCAGCTTGGTACCGTCTCGGGGCCTTGCCTACAATGAGCAGTTCTTC
>TRBJ2-7|TRBV9|-|TRBD2
CASSAADSGGRSYEQYF
TGTGCCAGCAGCGCTGCGGATAGCGGGGGACGATCCTACGAGCAGTACTTC
>TRBJ2-7|TRBV20-1|-|-
CSARAPPGTTYEQYF
TGCAGTGCTAGAGCCCCCCCGGGGACCACCTACGAGCAGTACTTC
>TRBJ1-1|TRBV6-5|-|-
CASSDPGRNTEAFF
TGTGCCAGCAGTGACCCAGGGAGGAACACTGAAGCTTTCTTT
>TRBJ2-1|TRBV13|-|TRBD1
CASSFTGTGVYNEQFF
TGTGCCAGCAGCTTCACCGGGACAGGGGTTTACAATGAGCAGTTCTTC
>TRBJ2-7|TRBV5-1|-|-
CASSLGIRLDRDNEQYF
TGCGCCAGCAGCTTGGGTATCCGGTTAGACAGAGACAATGAGCAGTACTTC
>TRBJ2-3|TRBV7-9|-|TRBD2
CASRTSAASTDTQYF
TGTGCCAGCAGAACTAGCGCAGCTAGCACAGATACGCAGTATTTT
>TRBJ2-3|TRBV20-1|-|TRBD2
CSANSGQDTQYF
TGCAGTGCCAATAGCGGGCAGGATACGCAGTATTTT
>TRBJ2-5|TRBV24-1|-|TRBD2
CATSDPAAGGPGETQYF
TGTGCCACCAGTGACCCTGCAGCGGGAGGGCCAGGCGAGACCCAGTACTTC
>TRBJ2-3|TRBV20-1|-|-
CSALHRGASTDTQYF
TGCAGTGCACTCCACCGGGGGGCGAGCACAGATACGCAGTATTTT
>TRBJ2-3|TRBV7-6|-|-
CASSLAEAGADTQYF
TGTGCCAGCAGCTTAGCGGAGGCAGGGGCAGATACGCAGTATTTT
>TRBJ2-5|TRBV4-1|-|TRBD2
CASSSRLAGEKETQYF
TGCGCCAGCAGTTCCCGACTAGCGGGGGAGAAAGAGACCCAGTACTTC